This is a list of T cell receptor beta chains from one sample in a study of T cell responses to AZD1222 COVID-19 vaccine. The assay was immunoSEQ multiplex PCR, and TCRdb's table has in-frame clones only and misses some. The sample includes approximately 190,000 clones, about 94% of them seen just once. This specimen consisted of peripheral blood, obtained on day 0 of AZD1222 vaccination. Receptor source: an adult in good health. CDR3s include the opening cysteine and the closing phenylalanine or tryptophan. A D gene is named only where the DNA matches it firmly. Some rows mark clone size as missing; the rest say once, few, many or name a class of expanded clone.

J gene	V gene	D gene	clone size	CDR3 protein	CDR3 DNA
TRBJ2-1	TRBV10-3	TRBD2	.	CAISLTSGSRIHEQFF	TGTGCCATCAGTCTTACTAGCGGGAGCCGTATCCATGAGCAGTTCTTC
TRBJ2-7	TRBV28	TRBD1	.	CASSRDTGGYEQYF	TGTGCCAGCAGTCGCGATACAGGGGGCTACGAGCAGTACTTC
TRBJ2-7	TRBV28	TRBD2	few	CASQSSGSSYEQYF	TGTGCCAGCCAGAGTAGCGGGAGCTCCTACGAGCAGTACTTC
TRBJ2-7	TRBV7-9	.	.	CASSLLATDHEQYF	TGTGCCAGCAGCCTCTTGGCGACAGACCACGAGCAGTACTTC
TRBJ2-7	TRBV5-4	.	.	CASSLVRGVEQYF	TGTGCCAGCAGCTTGGTTAGGGGTGTCGAGCAGTACTTC
TRBJ2-3	TRBV9	.	.	CASSVGGRAMSDTQYF	TGTGCCAGCAGCGTAGGGGGGCGAGCGATGTCGGATACGCAGTATTTT
TRBJ2-2	TRBV6-6	.	.	CASSRQGGSVGGELFF	TGTGCCAGCAGCCGACAGGGAGGATCGGTCGGCGGGGAGCTGTTTTTT
TRBJ2-7	TRBV5-1	.	.	CASSFGESFYEQYF	TGCGCCAGCAGCTTTGGAGAAAGTTTCTACGAGCAGTACTTC
TRBJ1-1	TRBV7-9	.	.	CASSLPGLRDTEAFF	TGTGCCAGCAGCCTCCCGGGACTTCGGGACACTGAAGCTTTCTTT
TRBJ1-1	TRBV7-3	.	.	CASSLKGGNTEAFF	TGTGCCAGCAGCTTAAAAGGGGGGAACACTGAAGCTTTCTTT
TRBJ2-1	TRBV19	.	once	CASSTPSRGILNEQFF	TGTGCCAGTAGTACCCCATCTCGCGGGATCCTCAATGAGCAGTTCTTC
TRBJ2-7	TRBV11-2	TRBD2	.	CASSLDSPLAGRYPYEQYF	TGTGCCAGCAGCTTAGATTCCCCTCTAGCGGGAAGGTACCCATACGAGCAGTACTTC
TRBJ2-1	TRBV5-4	TRBD2	many	CASSSLAVPYNEQFF	TGTGCCAGCAGCTCTCTAGCGGTCCCCTACAATGAGCAGTTCTTC
TRBJ1-5	TRBV12-3/TRBV12-4	.	.	CASSLTGAQPQHF	TGTGCCAGCAGTCTCACCGGGGCTCAGCCCCAGCATTTT
TRBJ2-1	TRBV7-3	TRBD2	.	CASSFQSSGTRFF	TGTGCCAGCAGCTTCCAGTCTAGCGGGACGAGGTTCTTC
TRBJ1-1	TRBV4-1	.	.	CASSQTRGGTEAFF	TGCGCCAGCAGCCAAACCCGGGGGGGGACTGAAGCTTTCTTT
TRBJ1-2	TRBV2	.	.	CATVGGWIGNSYTF	TGTGCCACCGTCGGGGGTTGGATTGGGAATAGCTACACCTTC
TRBJ2-7	TRBV3-1/TRBV3-2	TRBD1	.	CASSQGDSSYEQYF	TGTGCCAGCAGCCAAGGGGACAGCTCCTACGAGCAGTACTTC
TRBJ2-3	TRBV10-3	TRBD2	.	CAITGTSGGGTDTQYF	TGTGCCATCACCGGGACTAGCGGCGGGGGCACAGATACGCAGTATTTT
TRBJ1-1	TRBV3-1/TRBV3-2	.	.	CASQGTRGEAFF	TGTGCCAGCCAGGGGACACGGGGTGAAGCTTTCTTT
TRBJ1-2	TRBV15	.	.	CATSRGGGTNYGYTF	TGTGCCACCAGCAGAGGTGGGGGCACGAACTATGGCTACACCTTC
TRBJ2-7	TRBV6-1	TRBD2	once	CASSDLPGLAGEVEQYF	TGTGCCAGCAGTGACCTACCCGGGCTAGCGGGAGAAGTCGAGCAGTACTTC
TRBJ2-2	TRBV7-3	.	.	CASSLRGGAGELFF	TGTGCCAGCAGCTTAAGGGGCGGGGCCGGGGAGCTGTTTTTT